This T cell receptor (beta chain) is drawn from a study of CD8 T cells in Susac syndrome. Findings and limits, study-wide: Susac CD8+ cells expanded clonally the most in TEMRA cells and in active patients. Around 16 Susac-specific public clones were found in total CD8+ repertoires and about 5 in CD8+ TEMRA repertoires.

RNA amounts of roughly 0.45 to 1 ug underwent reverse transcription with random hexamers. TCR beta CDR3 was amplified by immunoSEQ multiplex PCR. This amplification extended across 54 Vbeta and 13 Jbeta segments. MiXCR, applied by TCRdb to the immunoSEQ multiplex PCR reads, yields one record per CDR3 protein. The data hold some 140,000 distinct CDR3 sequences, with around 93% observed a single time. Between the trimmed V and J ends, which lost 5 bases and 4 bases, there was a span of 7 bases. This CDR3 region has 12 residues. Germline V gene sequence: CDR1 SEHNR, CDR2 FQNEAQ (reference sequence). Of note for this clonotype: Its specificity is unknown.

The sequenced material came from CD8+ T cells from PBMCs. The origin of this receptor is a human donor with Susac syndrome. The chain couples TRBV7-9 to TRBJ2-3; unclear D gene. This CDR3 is CASSQKADTQYF. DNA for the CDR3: TGTGCCAGCAGCCAAAAGGCAGATACGCAGTATTTT. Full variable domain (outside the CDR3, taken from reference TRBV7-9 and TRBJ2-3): DTGVSQNPRHKITKRGQNVTFRCDPISEHNRLYWYRQTLGQGPEFLTYFQNEAQLEKSRLLSDRFSAERPKGSFSTLEIQRTEQGDSAMYLCASSQKADTQYFGPGTRLTVL.